These T cell receptor beta chains were read from a single sample in a study of shared clonotypes between healthy human individuals. Method: immunoSEQ multiplex PCR; TCRdb's copy keeps in-frame clones and lacks some. The data contain roughly 1 million clones, approximately 76% of them singletons. The sample consisted of memory CD4+ T cells sorted from blood. Receptor source: a man younger than 35 in good health. Both conserved end residues are part of each CDR3. D genes are given only for firm matches. Some rows have no size entry. The others give once, few or many, or a class for an expanded clone.

V gene	J gene	clone size	D gene	CDR3 length	CDR3 protein	CDR3 DNA
TRBV7-6	TRBJ2-2	-	-	12	CASSASGGELFF	TGTGCCAGCAGCGCAAGTGGCGGGGAGCTGTTTTTT
TRBV20-1	TRBJ1-2	-	-	11	CSATQRDGYTF	TGCAGTGCCACCCAACGGGACGGCTACACCTTC
TRBV5-1	TRBJ2-2	many	TRBD1	16	CASSRRQGEGTGELFF	TGCGCCAGCAGCCGAAGACAGGGGGAAGGCACCGGGGAGCTGTTTTTT
TRBV5-4	TRBJ1-6	once	-	15	CASSLVGQPNSPLHF	TGTGCCAGCAGCTTGGTCGGACAGCCAAATTCACCCCTCCACTTT
TRBV5-4	TRBJ2-6	-	-	14	CASRDDTGANVLTF	TGTGCCAGCAGAGACGACACGGGGGCCAACGTCCTGACTTTC
TRBV30	TRBJ1-2	once	-	15	CAWFDRTRSVYGYTF	TGTGCCTGGTTCGACAGGACTCGAAGTGTCTATGGCTACACCTTC
TRBV19	TRBJ2-3	-	-	13	CASRPGGTDTQYF	TGTGCCAGTAGGCCAGGAGGGACAGATACGCAGTATTTT
TRBV9	TRBJ2-5	-	TRBD2	16	CASSGGTSGEWETQYF	TGTGCCAGCAGCGGAGGGACTAGCGGGGAGTGGGAGACCCAGTACTTC
TRBV5-1	TRBJ2-3	-	TRBD2	15	CASSLWTSGGDTQYF	TGCGCCAGCAGCTTGTGGACTAGCGGGGGAGATACGCAGTATTTT
TRBV29-1	TRBJ2-5	-	-	11	CSVGLAETQYF	TGCAGCGTTGGGTTGGCGGAGACCCAGTACTTC
TRBV5-6	TRBJ2-3	-	-	16	CASSPVVARSTDTQYF	TGTGCCAGCAGCCCTGTGGTTGCGAGGAGCACAGATACGCAGTATTTT
TRBV14	TRBJ1-5	once	-	13	CASSQDRASPQHF	TGTGCCAGCAGCCAAGATCGGGCGAGCCCCCAGCATTTT
TRBV20-1	TRBJ2-4	-	-	11	CSASGKNIQYF	TGCAGTGCTAGCGGGAAAAACATTCAGTACTTC
TRBV7-2	TRBJ1-1	-	-	13	CASSLEGVTEAFF	TGTGCCAGCAGCTTAGAGGGGGTCACTGAAGCTTTCTTT
TRBV6-1	TRBJ1-1	-	-	13	CASSEAWNTEAFF	TGTGCCAGCAGTGAAGCCTGGAACACTGAAGCTTTCTTT
TRBV7-9	TRBJ2-2	once	-	16	CASSRTGGPNTGELFF	TGTGCCAGCAGCCGAACAGGAGGCCCGAACACCGGGGAGCTGTTTTTT
TRBV5-1	TRBJ2-7	-	TRBD1	14	CASSLGTGGGEQYF	TGCGCCAGCAGCTTAGGGACAGGGGGTGGGGAGCAGTACTTC
TRBV5-6	TRBJ2-1	-	-	15	CASSSRRGDYNEQFF	TGTGCCAGCAGCTCCCGGAGGGGGGATTACAATGAGCAGTTCTTC
TRBV11-2	TRBJ2-7	-	-	13	CASRRLGSYEQYF	TGTGCCAGCAGACGTCTGGGGTCCTACGAGCAGTACTTC
TRBV6-5	TRBJ1-2	-	-	15	CASSYSGRSRLGYTF	TGTGCCAGCAGTTACTCCGGCAGGAGTCGGTTGGGCTACACCTTC
TRBV6-6	TRBJ2-1	-	TRBD1	15	CASSYVQGAYNEQFF	TGTGCCAGCAGTTACGTCCAGGGGGCCTACAATGAGCAGTTCTTC
TRBV5-1	TRBJ1-2	-	-	14	CASRDPSGDYGYTF	TGCGCCAGCAGGGACCCATCAGGGGACTATGGCTACACCTTC
TRBV5-1	TRBJ1-1	few	-	14	CASSRRGGDTEAFF	TGCGCCAGCAGCAGGAGGGGAGGGGACACTGAAGCTTTCTTT
TRBV30	TRBJ1-1	-	-	13	CAWSARGGTEAFF	TGTGCCTGGAGTGCCCGGGGGGGCACTGAAGCTTTCTTT
TRBV19	TRBJ2-5	-	-	12	CASSSNVETQYF	TGTGCCAGTAGTAGCAACGTGGAGACCCAGTACTTC
TRBV6-5	TRBJ1-1	-	-	15	CASRPDRIINTEAFF	TGTGCCAGCAGACCCGACAGGATCATTAACACTGAAGCTTTCTTT
TRBV10-1	TRBJ1-6	-	-	13	CASSEFVGSPLHF	TGCGCCAGCAGTGAATTTGTGGGTTCACCCCTCCACTTT
TRBV28	TRBJ2-7	-	-	15	CASSSKTRLKLEQYF	TGTGCCAGCAGTTCCAAGACCAGACTCAAACTCGAGCAGTACTTC
TRBV6-1	TRBJ1-4	once	-	15	CASSDQSYIGEKLFF	TGTGCCAGCAGTGATCAGTCGTATATCGGTGAAAAACTGTTTTTT
TRBV30	TRBJ1-1	-	TRBD1	15	CAWKRPGQGWIEAFF	TGTGCCTGGAAACGGCCAGGACAGGGATGGATTGAAGCTTTCTTT
TRBV28	TRBJ1-2	-	TRBD1	14	CASSFRGGYYGYTF	TGTGCCAGCAGTTTCAGGGGGGGTTACTATGGCTACACCTTC
TRBV19	TRBJ2-2	-	-	13	CASSGLGTGELFF	TGTGCCAGTAGTGGATTGGGCACCGGGGAGCTGTTTTTT
TRBV18	TRBJ2-3	-	-	15	CASSLIQDGTDTQYF	TGTGCCAGCTCACTAATCCAGGATGGCACAGATACGCAGTATTTT
TRBV2	TRBJ2-3	-	-	12	CASSAQHGTQYF	TGTGCCAGCAGTGCCCAGCATGGGACGCAGTATTTT
TRBV18	TRBJ1-3	-	-	16	CASSPQAPSSGNTIYF	TGTGCCAGCTCACCCCAAGCCCCTAGCTCTGGAAACACCATATATTTT
TRBV27	TRBJ1-1	-	-	13	CASSYFSYTEAFF	TGTGCCAGCAGTTACTTCAGTTACACTGAAGCTTTCTTT
TRBV19	TRBJ1-5	-	TRBD1	21	CASSMTRPPPTGEYFNQPQHF	TGTGCCAGTAGTATGACCCGACCCCCTCCGACAGGGGAATATTTCAATCAGCCCCAGCATTTT
TRBV5-1	TRBJ2-7	-	TRBD2	13	CASSLVASGEQYF	TGCGCCAGCAGCTTGGTTGCTAGCGGCGAGCAGTACTTC
TRBV14	TRBJ2-2	-	TRBD1	14	CASSRPQGPGELFF	TGTGCCAGCAGCCGGCCACAGGGGCCCGGGGAGCTGTTTTTT
TRBV7-2	TRBJ1-2	-	TRBD1	14	CASSVDRGNYGYTF	TGTGCCAGCAGCGTAGACAGGGGGAACTATGGCTACACCTTC
TRBV28	TRBJ1-2	once	-	15	CASSLNALLQHGYTF	TGTGCCAGCAGTTTAAACGCCCTTTTGCAGCATGGCTACACCTTC
TRBV6-1	TRBJ1-1	-	-	13	CASSITGNTEAFF	TGTGCCAGCAGTATTACAGGGAACACTGAAGCTTTCTTT
TRBV6-5	TRBJ1-2	-	-	14	CASSYDRLNYGYTF	TGTGCCAGCAGTTACGACAGGCTAAACTATGGCTACACCTTC
TRBV5-4	TRBJ2-3	-	-	16	CASSPPGAQRPDTQYF	TGTGCCAGCAGCCCTCCTGGGGCGCAGCGGCCAGATACGCAGTATTTT
TRBV6-1	TRBJ2-1	few	TRBD1	15	CASRRQGDSYNEQFF	TGTGCCAGCAGGAGACAGGGGGACTCCTACAATGAGCAGTTCTTC
TRBV5-1	TRBJ1-2	few	TRBD1	14	CASSDGQGAYGYTF	TGCGCCAGCAGCGATGGACAGGGGGCATATGGCTACACCTTC
TRBV7-9	TRBJ1-2	once	TRBD1	14	CASSSRTGRHGYTF	TGTGCCAGCAGCTCCCGGACAGGGCGACATGGCTACACCTTC
TRBV6-1	TRBJ1-2	-	-	15	CASSERGSANYGYTF	TGTGCCAGCAGTGAACGGGGCAGCGCTAACTATGGCTACACCTTC
TRBV9	TRBJ2-1	-	TRBD2	16	CASSPRTSGGANEQFF	TGTGCCAGCAGCCCGAGGACTAGCGGGGGAGCGAATGAGCAGTTCTTC
TRBV19	TRBJ1-2	few	TRBD1	15	CASTDLPTGADGYTF	TGTGCCAGTACCGATCTCCCGACAGGGGCTGATGGCTACACCTTC
TRBV28	TRBJ2-6	-	-	16	CASSLTKSSGANVLTF	TGTGCCAGCAGTCTGACCAAGAGCTCTGGGGCCAACGTCCTGACTTTC
TRBV7-8	TRBJ1-4	-	-	11	CASRQNEKLFF	TGTGCCAGCAGACAGAATGAAAAACTGTTTTTT
TRBV21-1	TRBJ2-7	-	-	17	CASSKERRRRGSHEQYF	TGTGCCAGCAGCAAAGAGCGAAGGCGCAGGGGAAGCCACGAGCAGTACTTC
TRBV7-2	TRBJ1-1	-	-	14	CASSLRGQNTEAFF	TGTGCCAGCAGCTTAAGGGGACAGAACACTGAAGCTTTCTTT
TRBV10-3	TRBJ2-7	-	-	12	CAISEEAYEQYF	TGTGCCATCAGCGAAGAGGCCTACGAGCAGTACTTC
TRBV28	TRBJ2-3	-	TRBD1	16	CASSLSGQGSTDTQYF	TGTGCCAGCAGTTTGAGTGGACAGGGGAGCACAGATACGCAGTATTTT
TRBV5-4	TRBJ2-2	once	TRBD2	17	CASSQVPTGGNTGELFF	TGCGCCAGCAGCCAAGTACCCACGGGAGGGAACACCGGGGAGCTGTTTTTT
TRBV19	TRBJ2-7	-	TRBD1	14	CASSIQGDYYEQYF	TGTGCCAGTAGTATACAGGGGGATTACTACGAGCAGTACTTC
TRBV18	TRBJ2-6	-	-	16	CASSPAVVGGANVLTF	TGTGCCAGCTCACCAGCAGTAGTCGGTGGGGCCAACGTCCTGACTTTC